This T cell receptor beta chain was documented in a study of blood T cell repertoires in COVID-19. Data came from immunoSEQ multiplex PCR; TCRdb stores just in-frame clones and leaves some out. The table includes roughly 100,000 clones, around 86% detected once. From germline, CDR1 is SQVTM and CDR2 ANQGSEA. After removal of 4 bases from V and 5 bases from J, the junction contained 5 bases not matched to a gene. This CDR3 is built from 14 residues. The sample consisted of peripheral blood. The chain joins TRBV29-1 to TRBJ2-2; 9 positions match TRBD2. This TCR came from a man aged 50 to 60 with acute or convalescent COVID-19. The CDR3 nucleotides read TGCAGCGTTGGCTCAGCGGGAGGAACCGGGGAGCTGTTTTTT. As protein: CSVGSAGGTGELFF.